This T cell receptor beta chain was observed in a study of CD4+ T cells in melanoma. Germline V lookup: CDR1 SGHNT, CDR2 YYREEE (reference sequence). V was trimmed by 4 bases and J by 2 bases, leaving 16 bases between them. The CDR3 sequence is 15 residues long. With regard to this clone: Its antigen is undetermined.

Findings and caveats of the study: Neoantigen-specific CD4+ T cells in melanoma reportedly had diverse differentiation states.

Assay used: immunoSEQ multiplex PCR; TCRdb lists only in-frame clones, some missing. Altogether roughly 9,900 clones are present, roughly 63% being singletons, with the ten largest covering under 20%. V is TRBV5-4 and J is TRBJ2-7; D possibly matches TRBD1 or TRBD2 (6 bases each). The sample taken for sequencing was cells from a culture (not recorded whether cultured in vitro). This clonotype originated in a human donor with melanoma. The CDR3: CASSPAGGLTYEQYF. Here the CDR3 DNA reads TGTGCCAGCAGCCCGGCCGGGGGCCTGACCTACGAGCAGTACTTC.